These T cell receptor beta chains were read from a single sample in a study of early T cells in non-severe SARS-CoV-2 infection. From the 5' RACE reads, TCRdb called clonotypes with MiXCR, one entry per CDR3 protein. In the table there are around 56,000 distinct CDR3 sequences, about 13% of which are singletons. The sample was whole blood, taken at baseline. The receptor source for this set is an adult who was a healthcare worker with PCR-confirmed SARS-CoV-2 infection or an uninfected control (not recorded which). Each CDR3 is given without its conserved first and last residue.

v_call	j_call	cdr3_aa
TRBV6-2/TRBV6-3	TRBJ1-2	ASSPRGTPQGYGYT
TRBV7-9	TRBJ1-2	ASSAGQDYGYT
TRBV5-4	TRBJ1-2	ASSFDRDYGYT
TRBV12-3/TRBV12-4	TRBJ2-2	ASRRMNTGELF
TRBV11-2	TRBJ2-2	ASSLDWRGTGELF
TRBV24-1	TRBJ2-3	ATSDRSGHTDTQY
TRBV20-1	TRBJ2-3	SARAPSGVGDTQY
TRBV19	TRBJ1-5	ASSNAGSNQPQH
TRBV28	TRBJ2-7	ASSWSGVPYEQY
TRBV7-6	TRBJ2-7	ASSPFLEDPYEQY
TRBV5-1	TRBJ2-7	ASSLRGGDYEQY
TRBV5-1	TRBJ1-1	ASSPSGPTEAF
TRBV11-2	TRBJ2-2	ASSSQTGELF
TRBV5-4	TRBJ2-1	ASSFAETYNEQF
TRBV20-1	TRBJ2-3	SARTLLAGYTDTQY
TRBV24-1	TRBJ2-2	ATAPREDTGELF
TRBV5-1	TRBJ1-1	ASSLNPTGNTEAF